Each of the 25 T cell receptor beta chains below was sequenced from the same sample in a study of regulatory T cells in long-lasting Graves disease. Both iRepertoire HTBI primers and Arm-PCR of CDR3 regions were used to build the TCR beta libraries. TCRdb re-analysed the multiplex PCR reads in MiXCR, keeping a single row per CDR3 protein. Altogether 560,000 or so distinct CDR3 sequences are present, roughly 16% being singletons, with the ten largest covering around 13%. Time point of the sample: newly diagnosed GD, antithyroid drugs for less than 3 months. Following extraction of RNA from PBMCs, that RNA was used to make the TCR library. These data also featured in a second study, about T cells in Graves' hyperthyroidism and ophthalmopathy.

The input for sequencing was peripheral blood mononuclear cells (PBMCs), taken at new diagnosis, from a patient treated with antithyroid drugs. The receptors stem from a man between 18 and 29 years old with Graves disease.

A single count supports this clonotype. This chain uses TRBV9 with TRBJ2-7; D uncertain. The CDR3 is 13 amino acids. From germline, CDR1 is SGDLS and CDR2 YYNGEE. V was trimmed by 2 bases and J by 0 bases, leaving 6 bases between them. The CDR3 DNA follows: TGTGCCAGCAGCGTCGACGACTCCTACGAGCAGTACTTC. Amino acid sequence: CASSVDDSYEQYF.

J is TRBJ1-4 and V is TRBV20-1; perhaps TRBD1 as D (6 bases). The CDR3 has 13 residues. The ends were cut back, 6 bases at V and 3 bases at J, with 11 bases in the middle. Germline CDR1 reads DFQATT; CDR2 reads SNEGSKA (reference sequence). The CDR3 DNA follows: TGCAGTGCAGAGGGGGAGGCTAATGAAAAACTGTTTTTT. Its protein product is CSAEGEANEKLFF.

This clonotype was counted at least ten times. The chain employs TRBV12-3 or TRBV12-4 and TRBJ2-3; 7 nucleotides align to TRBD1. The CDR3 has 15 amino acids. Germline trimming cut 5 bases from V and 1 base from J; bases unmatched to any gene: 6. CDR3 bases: TGTGCCAGCAGTCCCGGACAGGCCCGCACAGATACGCAGTATTTT. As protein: CASSPGQARTDTQYF.

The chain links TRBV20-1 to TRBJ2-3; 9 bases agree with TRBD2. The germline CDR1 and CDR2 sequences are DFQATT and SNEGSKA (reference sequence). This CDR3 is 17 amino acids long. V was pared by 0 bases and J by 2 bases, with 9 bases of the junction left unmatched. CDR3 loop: CSARDVGLAGLTDTQYF. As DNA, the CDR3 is TGCAGTGCTAGAGATGTGGGGCTAGCGGGACTCACAGATACGCAGTATTTT.

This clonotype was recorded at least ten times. The CDR3 is CASSPITSGRANEQFF. CDR3 DNA: TGCGCCAGCAGCCCGATAACTAGCGGGAGGGCCAATGAGCAGTTCTTC. V usage is TRBV5-1 and J usage is TRBJ2-1; 13 bases align to TRBD2. J gave up 6 bases and V 4 bases, and 7 bases lay outside the gene matches. CDR3 size: 16 residues. Per germline, CDR1 SGHRS and CDR2 YFSETQ.

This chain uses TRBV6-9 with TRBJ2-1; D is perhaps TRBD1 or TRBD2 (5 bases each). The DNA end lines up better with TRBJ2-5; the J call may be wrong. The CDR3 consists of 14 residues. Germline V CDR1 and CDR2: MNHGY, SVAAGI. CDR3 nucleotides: TGTGCCAGCAGTTACGGGGCAGGGCCAGAGACCCAGTACTTC. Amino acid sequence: CASSYGAGPETQYF.

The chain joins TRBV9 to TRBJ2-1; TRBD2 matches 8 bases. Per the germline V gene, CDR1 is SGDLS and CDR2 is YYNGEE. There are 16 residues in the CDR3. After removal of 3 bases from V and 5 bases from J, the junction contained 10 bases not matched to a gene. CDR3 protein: CASSATSGWGDNEQFF. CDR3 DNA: TGTGCCAGCAGCGCAACTAGCGGATGGGGGGACAATGAGCAGTTCTTC.

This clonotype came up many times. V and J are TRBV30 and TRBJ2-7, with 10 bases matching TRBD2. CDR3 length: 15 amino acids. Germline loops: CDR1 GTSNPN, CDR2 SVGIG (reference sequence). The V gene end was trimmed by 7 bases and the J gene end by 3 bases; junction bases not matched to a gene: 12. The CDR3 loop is CAYALGLASFYEQYF. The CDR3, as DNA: TGTGCCTACGCTCTGGGACTAGCGAGCTTCTACGAGCAGTACTTC.

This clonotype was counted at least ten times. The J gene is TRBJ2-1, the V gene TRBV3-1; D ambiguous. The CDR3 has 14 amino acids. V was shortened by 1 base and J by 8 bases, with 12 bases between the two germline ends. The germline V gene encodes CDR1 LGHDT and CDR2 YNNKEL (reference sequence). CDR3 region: CASSQAGPIDEQFF. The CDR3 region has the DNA TGTGCCAGCAGCCAAGCCGGCCCCATAGATGAGCAGTTCTTC.

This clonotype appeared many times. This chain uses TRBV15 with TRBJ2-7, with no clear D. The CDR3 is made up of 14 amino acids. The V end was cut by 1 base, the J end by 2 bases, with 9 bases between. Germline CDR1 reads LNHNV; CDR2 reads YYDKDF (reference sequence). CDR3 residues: CATSRVGATYEQYF. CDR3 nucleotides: TGTGCCACCAGCAGAGTTGGAGCCACCTACGAGCAGTACTTC.

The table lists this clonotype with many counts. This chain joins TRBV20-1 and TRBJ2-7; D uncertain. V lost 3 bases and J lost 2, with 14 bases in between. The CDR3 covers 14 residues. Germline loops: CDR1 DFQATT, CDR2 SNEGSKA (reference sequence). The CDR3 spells CSASGQFSPYEQYF. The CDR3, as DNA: TGCAGTGCTAGTGGCCAGTTCTCTCCCTACGAGCAGTACTTC.

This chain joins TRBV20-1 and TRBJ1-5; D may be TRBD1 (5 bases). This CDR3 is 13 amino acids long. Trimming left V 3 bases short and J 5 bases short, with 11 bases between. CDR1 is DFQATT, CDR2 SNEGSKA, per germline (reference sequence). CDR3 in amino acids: CSASPRGYQPQHF. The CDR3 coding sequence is TGCAGTGCTAGTCCTAGGGGATATCAGCCCCAGCATTTT.

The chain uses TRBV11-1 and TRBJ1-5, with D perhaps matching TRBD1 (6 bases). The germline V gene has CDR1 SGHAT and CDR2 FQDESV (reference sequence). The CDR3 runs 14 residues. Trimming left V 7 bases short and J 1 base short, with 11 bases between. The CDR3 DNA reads TGTGCCAGCAACCTAGGGGGAAGCAATCAGCCCCAGCATTTT. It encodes CASNLGGSNQPQHF.

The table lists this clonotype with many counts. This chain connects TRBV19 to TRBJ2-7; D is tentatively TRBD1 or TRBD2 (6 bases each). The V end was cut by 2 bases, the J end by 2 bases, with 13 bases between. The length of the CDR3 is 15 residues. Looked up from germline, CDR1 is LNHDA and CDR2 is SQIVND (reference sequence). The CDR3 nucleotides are TGTGCCAGTAGTATAACCGGGGGCACGCCCTACGAGCAGTACTTC. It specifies CASSITGGTPYEQYF.

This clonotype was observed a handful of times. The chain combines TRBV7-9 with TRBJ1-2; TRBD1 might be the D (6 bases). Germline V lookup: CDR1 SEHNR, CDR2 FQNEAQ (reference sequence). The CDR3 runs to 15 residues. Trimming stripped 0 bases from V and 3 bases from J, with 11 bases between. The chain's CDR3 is CASSLAAGVDYGYTF. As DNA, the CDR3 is TGTGCCAGCAGCTTAGCGGCAGGGGTGGACTATGGCTACACCTTC.

The CDR3, as DNA: TGCAGCGCGGACAGTATGTCTGGAAACACCATATATTTT. Protein: CSADSMSGNTIYF. The chain employs TRBV29-1 and TRBJ1-3; weak D call: TRBD1 (6 bases). The V end lost 7 bases, the J end lost 1 base, and 11 bases lay between the germline ends. This CDR3 is 13 amino acids long. The V gene's germline CDR1 is SQVTM and CDR2 ANQGSEA. Drawing the rest from reference TRBV29-1 and TRBJ1-3, the complete variable domain is SAVISQKPSRDICQRGTSLTIQCQVDSQVTMMFWYRQQPGQSLTLIATANQGSEATYESGFVIDKFPISRPNLTFSTLTVSNMSPEDSSIYLCSADSMSGNTIYFGEGSWLTVV.

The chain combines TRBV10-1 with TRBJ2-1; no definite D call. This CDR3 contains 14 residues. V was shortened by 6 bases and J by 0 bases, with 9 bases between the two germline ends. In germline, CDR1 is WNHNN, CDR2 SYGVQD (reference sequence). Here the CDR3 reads CASSAGSSYNEQFF. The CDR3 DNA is TGCGCCAGCAGCGCCGGCAGCTCCTACAATGAGCAGTTCTTC.

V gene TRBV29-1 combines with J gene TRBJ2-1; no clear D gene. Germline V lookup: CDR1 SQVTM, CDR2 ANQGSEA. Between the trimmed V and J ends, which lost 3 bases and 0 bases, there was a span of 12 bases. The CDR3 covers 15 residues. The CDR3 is CSVEYSLSSYNEQFF. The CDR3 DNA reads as TGCAGCGTTGAGTACAGCCTGAGCTCCTACAATGAGCAGTTCTTC.

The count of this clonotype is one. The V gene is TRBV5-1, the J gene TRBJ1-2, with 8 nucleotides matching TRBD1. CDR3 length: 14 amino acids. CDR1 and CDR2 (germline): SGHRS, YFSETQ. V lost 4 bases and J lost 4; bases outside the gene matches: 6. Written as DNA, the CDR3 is TGCGCCAGCAGCAAGGGACAGGAGACCTATGGCTACACCTTC. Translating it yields CASSKGQETYGYTF.

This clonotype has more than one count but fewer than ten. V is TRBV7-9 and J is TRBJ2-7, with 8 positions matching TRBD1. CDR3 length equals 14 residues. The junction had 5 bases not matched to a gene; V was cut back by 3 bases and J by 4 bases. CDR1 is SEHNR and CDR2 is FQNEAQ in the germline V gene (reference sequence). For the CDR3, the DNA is TGTGCCAGCAGCTTTAGCAGGGGGCGGTACGAGCAGTACTTC. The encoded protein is CASSFSRGRYEQYF.

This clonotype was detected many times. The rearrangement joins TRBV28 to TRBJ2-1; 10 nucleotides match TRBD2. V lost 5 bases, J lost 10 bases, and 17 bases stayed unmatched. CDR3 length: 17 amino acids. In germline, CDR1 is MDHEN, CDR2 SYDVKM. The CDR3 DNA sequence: TGTGCCAGCAGTCCCCCCCGACTAGCGGGTTCCACAGGGGAGCAGTTCTTC. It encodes CASSPPRLAGSTGEQFF.

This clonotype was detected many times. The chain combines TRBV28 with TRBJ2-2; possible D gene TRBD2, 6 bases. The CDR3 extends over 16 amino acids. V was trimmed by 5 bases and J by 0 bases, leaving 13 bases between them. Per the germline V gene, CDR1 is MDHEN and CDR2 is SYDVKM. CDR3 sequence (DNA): TGTGCCAGCAGTCCCAGGGTAGCGGCGAACACCGGGGAGCTGTTTTTT. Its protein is CASSPRVAANTGELFF. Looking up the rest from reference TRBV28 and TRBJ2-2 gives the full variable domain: DVKVTQSSRYLVKRTGEKVFLECVQDMDHENMFWYRQDPGLGLRLIYFSYDVKMKEKGDIPEGYSVSREKKERFSLILESASTNQTSMYLCASSPRVAANTGELFFGEGSRLTVL.

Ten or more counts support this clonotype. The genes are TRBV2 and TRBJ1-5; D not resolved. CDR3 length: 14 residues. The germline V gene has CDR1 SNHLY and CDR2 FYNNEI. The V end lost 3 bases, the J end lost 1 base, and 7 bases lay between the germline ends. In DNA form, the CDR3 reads TGTGCCAGCAGTGATGGGCAGAGCAATCAGCCCCAGCATTTT. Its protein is CASSDGQSNQPQHF.

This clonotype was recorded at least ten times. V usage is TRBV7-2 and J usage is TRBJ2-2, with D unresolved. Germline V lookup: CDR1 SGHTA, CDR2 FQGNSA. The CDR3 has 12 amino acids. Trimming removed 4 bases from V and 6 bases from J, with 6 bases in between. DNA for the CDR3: TGTGCCAGCAGCTCCAACTCCGGGGAGCTGTTTTTT. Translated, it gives CASSSNSGELFF.

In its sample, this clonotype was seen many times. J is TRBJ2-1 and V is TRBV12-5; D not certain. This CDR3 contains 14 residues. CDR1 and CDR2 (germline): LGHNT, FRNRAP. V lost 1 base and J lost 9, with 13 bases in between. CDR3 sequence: CASGLDFPGFEQFF. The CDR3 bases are TGTGCTAGTGGTTTGGACTTCCCTGGGTTTGAGCAGTTCTTC.